This T cell receptor beta chain was found in a study of OX40 agonist ivuxolimab in advanced cancers. As concerns this clone: Its antigen is not known.

The study, taken as a whole, reports: More expanded clones were seen, on average, in CD8+ T cells than in CD4+. Researchers did not establish what antigens the expanded peripheral T cells target.

The method was immunoSEQ multiplex PCR; TCRdb's version includes in-frame clones alone and lacks a portion of them. The data contain approximately 33,000 clones, roughly 87% of them singletons. Patients were ruled out by autoimmune disease history or systemic immunosuppression. Germline CDR1 MDHEN, CDR2 SYDVKM. The CDR3 is 13 residues long. V lost 6 bases, J lost 1 base, and 8 bases lay in between. The V and J genes are TRBV28 and TRBJ2-3; the D gene is possibly TRBD2 (5 bases). The sample here was CD4+ or CD8+ T cells sorted from blood, taken in a trial of the OX40 agonist ivuxolimab. The clonotype comes from an adult with an advanced solid tumor such as melanoma, head and neck, liver or kidney cancer. The DNA for the CDR3 is TGTGCCAGCAGGTTTAGCGGCACAGATACGCAGTATTTT. This gives the protein CASRFSGTDTQYF.